The present T cell receptor (beta chain) was sequenced within a study of blood T cell repertoires in COVID-19. For the study at large: Sources were T cells, B-cell-depleted T cells, or PBMCs; the material itself was cDNA or gDNA.

Original data processing: Amplification from reference gene primers served as the basis for estimated nucleated cell counts. Sequencing was performed with immunoSEQ multiplex PCR; in TCRdb, only in-frame clones are kept and a portion is missing. For V, J and clone size, that table is used; D and trimming come from the DNA. The sample records roughly 70,000 clones, over 75% being singletons. Only a few counts were recorded for this clone. The CDR3 is 13 amino acids. The germline V and J ends were trimmed by 4 bases and 6 bases, with 14 bases remaining between them. Germline V gives CDR1 SGHRS, CDR2 YFSETQ.

The specimen was peripheral blood. The receptor's source is a human donor in a cohort sampled during active COVID-19. The V gene is TRBV5-1, the J gene TRBJ2-7, with D perhaps TRBD2 (5 bases). CDR3 sequence reads: CASSLRIAGEQYF. In DNA form, the CDR3 reads TGCGCCAGCAGCCTACGGATCGCGGGCGAGCAGTACTTC.